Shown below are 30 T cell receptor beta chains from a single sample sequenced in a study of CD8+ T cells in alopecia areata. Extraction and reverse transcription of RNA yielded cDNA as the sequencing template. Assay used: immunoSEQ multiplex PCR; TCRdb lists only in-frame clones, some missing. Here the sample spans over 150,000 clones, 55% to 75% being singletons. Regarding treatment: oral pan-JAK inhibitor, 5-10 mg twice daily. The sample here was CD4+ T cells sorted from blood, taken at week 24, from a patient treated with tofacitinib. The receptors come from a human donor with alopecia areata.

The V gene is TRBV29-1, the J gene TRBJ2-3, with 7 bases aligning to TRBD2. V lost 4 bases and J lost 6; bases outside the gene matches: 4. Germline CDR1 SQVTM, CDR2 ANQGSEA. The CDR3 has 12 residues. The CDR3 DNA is TGCAGCGTTGGGGGGAGGGCGGATACGCAGTATTTT. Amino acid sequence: CSVGGRADTQYF.

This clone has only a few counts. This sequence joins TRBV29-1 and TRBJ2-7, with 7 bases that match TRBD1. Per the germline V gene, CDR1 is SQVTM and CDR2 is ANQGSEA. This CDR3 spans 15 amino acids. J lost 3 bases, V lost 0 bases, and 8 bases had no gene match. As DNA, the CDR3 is TGCAGCGTTGAAGATCCACAGGGGTCTGGCTACGAGCAGTACTTC. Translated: CSVEDPQGSGYEQYF.

CDR3 amino acids: CAISESPKGQGHGYTF. The CDR3 DNA reads TGTGCCATCAGTGAGTCCCCTAAGGGACAGGGGCATGGCTACACCTTC. The chain uses TRBV10-3 and TRBJ1-2; 10 positions match TRBD1. CDR3 length equals 16 residues. Germline V gene sequence: CDR1 ENHRY, CDR2 SYGVKD. The V gene end was trimmed by 0 bases and the J gene end by 6 bases; junction bases not matched to a gene: 7.

DNA of the CDR3: TGTGCCTGGACAGGAGTCCACGTGTACACCGGGGAGCTGTTTTTT. It codes for CAWTGVHVYTGELFF. V usage is TRBV30 and J usage is TRBJ2-2; D is undetermined. Trimming stripped 4 bases from V and 3 bases from J, with 15 bases between. The CDR3 totals 15 residues. CDR1 is GTSNPN, CDR2 SVGIG, per germline (reference sequence).

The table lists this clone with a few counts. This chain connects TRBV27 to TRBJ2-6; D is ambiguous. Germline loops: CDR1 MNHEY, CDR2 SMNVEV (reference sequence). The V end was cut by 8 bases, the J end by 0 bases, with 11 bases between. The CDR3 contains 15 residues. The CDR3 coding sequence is TGTGCCAGCGCATCCCCGGGCTCTGGGGCCAACGTCCTGACTTTC. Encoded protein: CASASPGSGANVLTF.

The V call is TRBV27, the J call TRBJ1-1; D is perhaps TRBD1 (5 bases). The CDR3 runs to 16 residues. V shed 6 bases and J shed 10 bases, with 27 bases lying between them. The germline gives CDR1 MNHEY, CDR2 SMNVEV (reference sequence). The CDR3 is CASRDLGASKGSRAFF. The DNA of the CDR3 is TGTGCCAGCAGGGACTTAGGGGCGAGTAAGGGCTCCCGAGCTTTCTTT.

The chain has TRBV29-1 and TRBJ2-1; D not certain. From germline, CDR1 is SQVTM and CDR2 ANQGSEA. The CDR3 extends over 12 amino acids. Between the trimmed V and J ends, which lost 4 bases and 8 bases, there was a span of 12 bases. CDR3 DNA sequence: TGCAGCGTTGCCGTGGGAAGAGATGAGCAGTTCTTC. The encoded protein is CSVAVGRDEQFF.

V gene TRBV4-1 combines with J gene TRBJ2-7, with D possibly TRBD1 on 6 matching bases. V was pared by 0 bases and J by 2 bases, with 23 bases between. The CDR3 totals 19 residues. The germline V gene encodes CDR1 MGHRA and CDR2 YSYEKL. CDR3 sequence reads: CASSQDAHGIWTETYEQYF. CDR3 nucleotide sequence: TGCGCCAGCAGCCAAGATGCCCACGGTATCTGGACAGAAACCTACGAGCAGTACTTC.

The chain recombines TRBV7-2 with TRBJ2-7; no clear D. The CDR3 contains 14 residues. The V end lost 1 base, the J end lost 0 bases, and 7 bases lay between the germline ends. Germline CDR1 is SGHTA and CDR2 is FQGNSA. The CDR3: CASSLDRSSYEQYF. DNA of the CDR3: TGTGCCAGCAGCTTAGATCGGAGCTCCTACGAGCAGTACTTC.

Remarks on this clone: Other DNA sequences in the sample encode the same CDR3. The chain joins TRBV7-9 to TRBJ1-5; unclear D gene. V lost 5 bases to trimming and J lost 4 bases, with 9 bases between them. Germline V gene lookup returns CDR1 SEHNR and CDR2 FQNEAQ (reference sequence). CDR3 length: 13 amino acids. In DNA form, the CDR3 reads TGTGCCAGCAGCCCCGACCGGAATCAGCCCCAGCATTTT. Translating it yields CASSPDRNQPQHF.

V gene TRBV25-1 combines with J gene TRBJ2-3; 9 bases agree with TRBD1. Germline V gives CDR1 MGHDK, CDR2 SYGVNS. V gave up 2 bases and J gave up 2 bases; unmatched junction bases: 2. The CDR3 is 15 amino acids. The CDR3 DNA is TGTGCCAGCAGTGAAGGGACAGGGCTCACAGATACGCAGTATTTT. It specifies CASSEGTGLTDTQYF.

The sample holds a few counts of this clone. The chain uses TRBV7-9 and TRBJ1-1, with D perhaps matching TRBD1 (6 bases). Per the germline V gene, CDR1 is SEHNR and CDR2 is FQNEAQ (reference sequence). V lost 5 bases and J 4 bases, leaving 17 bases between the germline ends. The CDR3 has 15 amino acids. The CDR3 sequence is CASSTVTGLGTEAFF. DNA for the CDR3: TGTGCCAGCAGCACCGTAACAGGGCTAGGCACTGAAGCTTTCTTT. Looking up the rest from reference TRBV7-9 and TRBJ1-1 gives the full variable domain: DTGVSQNPRHKITKRGQNVTFRCDPISEHNRLYWYRQTLGQGPEFLTYFQNEAQLEKSRLLSDRFSAERPKGSFSTLEIQRTEQGDSAMYLCASSTVTGLGTEAFFGQGTRLTVV.

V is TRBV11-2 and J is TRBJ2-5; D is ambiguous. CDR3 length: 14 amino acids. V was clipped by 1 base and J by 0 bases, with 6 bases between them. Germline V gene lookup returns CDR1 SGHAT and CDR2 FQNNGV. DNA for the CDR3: TGTGCCAGCAGCTTAGCTCTGAACCAAGAGACCCAGTACTTC. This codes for CASSLALNQETQYF.

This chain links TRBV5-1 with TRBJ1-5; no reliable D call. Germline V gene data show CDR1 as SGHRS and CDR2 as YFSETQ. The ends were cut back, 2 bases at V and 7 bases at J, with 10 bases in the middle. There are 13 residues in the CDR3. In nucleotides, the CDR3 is TGCGCCAGCAGCTTCTCATTGGGGCAGCCCCAGCATTTT. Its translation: CASSFSLGQPQHF. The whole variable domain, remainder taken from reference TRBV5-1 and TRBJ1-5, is KAGVTQTPRYLIKTRGQQVTLSCSPISGHRSVSWYQQTPGQGLQFLFEYFSETQRNKGNFPGRFSGRQFSNSRSEMNVSTLELGDSALYLCASSFSLGQPQHFGDGTRLSIL.

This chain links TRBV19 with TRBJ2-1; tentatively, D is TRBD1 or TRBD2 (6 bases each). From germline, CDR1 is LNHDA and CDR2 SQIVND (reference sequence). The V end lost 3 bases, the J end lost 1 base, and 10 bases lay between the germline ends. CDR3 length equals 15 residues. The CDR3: CASSIGGGSYNEQFF. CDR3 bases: TGTGCCAGTAGTATCGGGGGCGGGTCCTACAATGAGCAGTTCTTC.

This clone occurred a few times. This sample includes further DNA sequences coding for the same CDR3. CDR3 amino acids: CASSVMETQYF. In DNA, the CDR3 is TGTGCCAGCAGTGTTATGGAGACCCAGTACTTC. V is TRBV25-1 and J is TRBJ2-5; the D is unclear. The length of the CDR3 is 11 residues. V was pared by 4 bases and J by 5 bases, with 5 bases between. Germline V gene lookup returns CDR1 MGHDK and CDR2 SYGVNS.

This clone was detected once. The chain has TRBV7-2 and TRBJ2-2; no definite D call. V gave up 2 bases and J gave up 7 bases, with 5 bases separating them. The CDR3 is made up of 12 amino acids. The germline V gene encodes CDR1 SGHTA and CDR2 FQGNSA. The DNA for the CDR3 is TGTGCCAGCAGCTTATGGGTCGGGGAGCTGTTTTTT. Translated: CASSLWVGELFF.

The CDR3 region has the DNA TGTGCCAGCAGGGGTAGGGGGCGAAATACGCAGTATTTT. This encodes CASRGRGRNTQYF. The J gene is TRBJ2-3, the V gene TRBV2; 7 nucleotides line up with TRBD1. The germline V gene has CDR1 SNHLY and CDR2 FYNNEI. CDR3 length equals 13 residues. V trimming: 6 bases; J trimming: 7 bases; junction bases outside the gene matches: 7.

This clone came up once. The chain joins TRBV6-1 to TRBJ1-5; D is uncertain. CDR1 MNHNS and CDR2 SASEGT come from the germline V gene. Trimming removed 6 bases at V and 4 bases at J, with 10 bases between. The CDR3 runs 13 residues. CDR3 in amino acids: CASRSTGNQPQHF. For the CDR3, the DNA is TGTGCCAGCAGGTCCACTGGGAATCAGCCCCAGCATTTT.

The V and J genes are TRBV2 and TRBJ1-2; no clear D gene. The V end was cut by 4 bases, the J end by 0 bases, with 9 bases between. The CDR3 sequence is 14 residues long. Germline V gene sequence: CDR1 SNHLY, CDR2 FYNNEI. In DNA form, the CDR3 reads TGTGCCAGCAGTGCGCAGAGATCTAACTATGGCTACACCTTC. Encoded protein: CASSAQRSNYGYTF.

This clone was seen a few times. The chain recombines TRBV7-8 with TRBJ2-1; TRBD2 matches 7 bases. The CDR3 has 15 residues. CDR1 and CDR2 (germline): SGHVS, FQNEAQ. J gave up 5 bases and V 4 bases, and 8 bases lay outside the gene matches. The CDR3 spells CASSSTSSRNNEQFF. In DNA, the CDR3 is TGTGCCAGCAGCTCGACTAGCAGTAGGAACAATGAGCAGTTCTTC.

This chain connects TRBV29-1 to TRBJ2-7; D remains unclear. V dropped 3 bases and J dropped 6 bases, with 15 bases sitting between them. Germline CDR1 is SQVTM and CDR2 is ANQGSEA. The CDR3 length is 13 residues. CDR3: CSVEGFPLGEQYF. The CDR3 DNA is TGCAGCGTTGAGGGTTTCCCACTGGGCGAGCAGTACTTC.

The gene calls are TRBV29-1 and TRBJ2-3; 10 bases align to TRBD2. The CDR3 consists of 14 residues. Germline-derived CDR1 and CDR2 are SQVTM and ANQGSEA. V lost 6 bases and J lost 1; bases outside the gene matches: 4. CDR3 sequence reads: CSVTTSGGTDTQYF. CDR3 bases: TGCAGCGTCACAACTAGCGGGGGCACAGATACGCAGTATTTT.

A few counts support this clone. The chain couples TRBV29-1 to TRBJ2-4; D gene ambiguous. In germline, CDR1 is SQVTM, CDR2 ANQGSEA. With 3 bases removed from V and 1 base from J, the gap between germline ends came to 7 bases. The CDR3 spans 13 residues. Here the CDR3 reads CSVEVSAKNIQYF. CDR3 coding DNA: TGCAGCGTTGAGGTCTCCGCCAAAAACATTCAGTACTTC.

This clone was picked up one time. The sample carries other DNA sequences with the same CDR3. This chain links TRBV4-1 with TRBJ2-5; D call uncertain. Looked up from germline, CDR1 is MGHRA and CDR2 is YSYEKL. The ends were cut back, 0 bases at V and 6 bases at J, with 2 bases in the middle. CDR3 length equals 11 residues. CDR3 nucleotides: TGCGCCAGCAGCCAAGAAAAGACCCAGTACTTC. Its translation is CASSQEKTQYF.

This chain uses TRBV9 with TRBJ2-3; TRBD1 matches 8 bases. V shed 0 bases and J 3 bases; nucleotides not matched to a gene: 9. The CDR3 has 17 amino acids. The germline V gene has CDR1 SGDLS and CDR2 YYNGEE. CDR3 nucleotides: TGTGCCAGCAGCGTAGTGCCAGGGGGCTTGAAGACAGATACGCAGTATTTT. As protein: CASSVVPGGLKTDTQYF.

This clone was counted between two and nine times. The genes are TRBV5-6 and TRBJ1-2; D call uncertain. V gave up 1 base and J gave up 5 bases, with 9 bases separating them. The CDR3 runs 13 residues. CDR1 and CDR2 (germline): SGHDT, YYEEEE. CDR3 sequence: CASSLLRSYGYTF. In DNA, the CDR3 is TGTGCCAGCAGCTTGCTCCGTTCTTATGGCTACACCTTC.

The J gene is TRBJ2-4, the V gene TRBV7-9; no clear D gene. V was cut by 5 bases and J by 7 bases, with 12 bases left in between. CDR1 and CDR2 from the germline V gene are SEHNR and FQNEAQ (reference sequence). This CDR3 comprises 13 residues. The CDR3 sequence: CASSPPGRNIQYF. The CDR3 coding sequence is TGTGCCAGCAGCCCCCCGGGTCGGAACATTCAGTACTTC.

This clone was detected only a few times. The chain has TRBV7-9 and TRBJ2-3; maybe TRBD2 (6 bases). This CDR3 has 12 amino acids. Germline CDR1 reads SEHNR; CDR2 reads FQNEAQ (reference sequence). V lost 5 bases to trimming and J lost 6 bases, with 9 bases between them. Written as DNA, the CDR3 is TGTGCCAGCAGCCCTGCGGGGGATACGCAGTATTTT. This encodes CASSPAGDTQYF.

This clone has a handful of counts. This CDR3 reads CASSIAAGRYNEQFF. Written as DNA, the CDR3 is TGTGCCAGTAGTATAGCGGCGGGGAGATACAATGAGCAGTTCTTC. The chain has TRBV19 and TRBJ2-1, with D tentatively TRBD2 (6 bases). The CDR3 runs to 15 residues. Germline lookup yields CDR1 LNHDA and CDR2 SQIVND (reference sequence). V was clipped by 1 base and J by 4 bases, with 11 bases between them.